Sequencing of this TCR beta chain was carried out in a study of CD8 T cells in Susac syndrome (dated by TCRdb to 2018 to 2020). The study in broad terms: Among the sequenced Susac syndrome patients, six had clinically active disease and roughly 8 were in clinical remission. Susac syndrome patients were therapy-naive, on corticosteroids (some also receiving IVIg), or on IVIg alone at blood withdrawal. Whether CD8+ T cell activation and differentiation in Susac syndrome was antigen driven was tested using repertoire sequencing. CD8+ T cell repertoire clonality was compared between more than ten healthy donors, about 14 Susac syndrome patients and around 15 multiple sclerosis patients.

Peripheral blood CD8+ and CD4+ T cells from healthy donors, Susac syndrome patients and multiple sclerosis patients were profiled using high-throughput TCR beta sequencing. Recently defined diagnostic criteria for definite or probable disease were met by the Susac syndrome patients. Bulk CD8+ and CD4+ T cells were purified magnetically by negative isolation, whereas CD8+ TEMRA cells were enriched by FACS. Blood was drawn into EDTA tubes, processed within 24 hours, and PBMCs were isolated by density gradient centrifugation. PBMCs destined for TCR sequencing were cryopreserved in liquid nitrogen and later thawed in a 37 °C water bath. A purity of at least 90% was achieved for sorted or isolated CD4+, CD8+ and CD8+ TEMRA cells. General findings and caveats noted by the study authors: Clonal expansion was observed in Susac syndrome CD8+ repertoires, with the highest expansion in CD8+ TEMRA cells and greater expansion in clinically active than in remitting patients. The number of individuals in the TCR sequencing and HLA analysis was acknowledged as relatively small. Approximately 17 Susac-specific public clones were identified in the total CD8+ repertoire, and four or five Susac-specific public clones were identified in the CD8+ TEMRA repertoire.

RNA was extracted with the RNeasy kit and roughly 0.5 to 1 ug was reverse transcribed using random hexamers. The immunoSEQ multiplex PCR assay, covering 54 Vbeta and 13 Jbeta segments, was used to amplify TCR beta CDR3 regions. PCR amplification bias was corrected using a synthetic template baseline for primer optimization and computational correction. The study's own analysis went as follows. Reads were assigned to V, D and J genes according to IMGT and analyzed in immunoSEQ Analyzer, with only productive sequences retained. To calculate clonality, Shannon entropy was normalized by log2 of the number of productive unique sequences and then subtracted from one. For each patient and control, public and private clones were evaluated among the 100 most prevalent clones. Clones were defined as Susac-specific if absent from the healthy and MS cohorts, from around 1,000 published viral clones and from other ImmuneACCESS disease sequences. TCRdb cleaned the public reads at Q25 with fastp, built clones with MiXCR and kept in-frame beta chains. Here each entry gathers all rows of one CDR3 protein and keeps the most common genes and DNA. These V and J calls are TCRdb output, not the study's own analysis. This sample gives 95,000 to 150,000 distinct CDR3 sequences in total; roughly 94% of them show up just once. 0.28% of the sample belongs to the ten largest clones.

The table lists this clonotype with a count of one. The antigen this receptor binds is unknown. The sample holds no much larger clone one base away, and base qualities are not on file. One read alone is weak evidence. Trimming removed 7 bases from V and 1 base from J, leaving 14 bases between the germline ends. From its cysteine to its phenylalanine, the CDR3 spans 13 amino acids. CDR3 DNA is the only sequence kept; it has 39 bases, read in frame from the first base. For CDR1 and CDR2, the germline V gene lists SQVTM and ANQGSEA. The chain couples TRBV29-1 to TRBJ2-7; possibly the D gene is TRBD1, per 6 matching bases. Sequenced input: CD8+ T cells from PBMCs. This clonotype was sampled from a human donor with Susac syndrome. The nucleotide sequence reads TGCAGCGCCCGGGAAGGACAGTCCTACGAGCAGTACTTC. This gives the protein CSAREGQSYEQYF.